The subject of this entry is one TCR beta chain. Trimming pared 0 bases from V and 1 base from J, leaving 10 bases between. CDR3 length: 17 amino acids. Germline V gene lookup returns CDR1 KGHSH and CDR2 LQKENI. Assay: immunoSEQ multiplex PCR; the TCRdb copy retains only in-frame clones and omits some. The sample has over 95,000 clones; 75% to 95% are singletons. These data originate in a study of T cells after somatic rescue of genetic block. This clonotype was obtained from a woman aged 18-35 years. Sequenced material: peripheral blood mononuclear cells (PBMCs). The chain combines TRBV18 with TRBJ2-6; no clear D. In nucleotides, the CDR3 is TGTGCCAGCTCACCACCGGTGCCGGTTTCTGGGGCCAACGTCCTGACTTTC. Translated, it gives CASSPPVPVSGANVLTF.